These T cell receptor beta chains were read from a single sample in a study of blood T cells in healthy people across ages. TCRdb processed the 5' RACE reads anew with MiXCR; each CDR3 protein has one entry. The profile covers 1.5 million to 1.9 million distinct CDR3 sequences, with roughly two fifths appearing a single time and over 3.5% taken by the ten largest. The sample consisted of blood. The origin of the receptors is a woman younger than 35 in good health. The CDR3 runs from the conserved cysteine through the conserved F or W. A D gene is named only where the DNA matches it firmly. Expanded clones are given a class, and other clones once, few, many or no size at all.

TRBJ1-5	.	TRBV6-6	.	TGTGCCAGCAGTCGTGACGGATACAATCAGCCCCAGCATTTT	CASSRDGYNQPQHF
TRBJ2-7	.	TRBV25-1	few	TGTGCCAGCCCCTCTGAGGGAGGTTCGAGGAGCTCCTACGAGCAGTACTTC	CASPSEGGSRSSYEQYF
TRBJ2-7	.	TRBV20-1	.	TGCAGTGCCCGAATCCTGAGCTCCTACAATGAGCAGTACTTC	CSARILSSYNEQYF
TRBJ2-1	.	TRBV6-2/TRBV6-3	few	TGTGCCAGCAGTTACTCGAGATTCTTTGAGCAGTTCTTC	CASSYSRFFEQFF
TRBJ1-2	.	TRBV6-5	few	TGTGCCAGCAGTTACGACCCAAGGACCCTAGCGGGCTACACCTTC	CASSYDPRTLAGYTF
TRBJ2-2	.	TRBV10-3	.	TGTGCCATCAGTGACCCAGTAGGAGGTTCGACCGGGGAGCTGTTTTTT	CAISDPVGGSTGELFF
TRBJ1-1	.	TRBV29-1	.	TGCAGCGTTGTGGGCCAGCTCATGAACACTGAAGCTTTCTTT	CSVVGQLMNTEAFF
TRBJ2-7	.	TRBV10-3	.	TGTGCCATCAGTGAATTTAGCCCCCGCGAGCAGTACTTC	CAISEFSPREQYF
TRBJ1-1	.	TRBV29-1	few	TGCAGCGTCCTACCGGGGCCAGCGAACACTGAAGCTTTCTTT	CSVLPGPANTEAFF
TRBJ2-5	.	TRBV20-1	.	TGCAGTGCTAGAGGCCTGGATGCCTACGAGCACTACTTC	CSARGLDAYEHYF
TRBJ2-7	.	TRBV28	many	TGTGCCAGCAGTTTACAGGAATACGAGCAGTACTTC	CASSLQEYEQYF
TRBJ1-6	.	TRBV7-9	.	TGTGCCAGCAGCCTCGTGGGGTCCGTCAGCTCCTATAATTCACCCCTCCACTTT	CASSLVGSVSSYNSPLHF
TRBJ1-1	.	TRBV7-2	few	TGTGCCAGCAGTCTGGACGGTGCAGGCACTGAAGCTTTCTTT	CASSLDGAGTEAFF
TRBJ2-1	TRBD1	TRBV7-9	.	TGTGCCAGCAGCACCCAACGTGGGACAGGGGGCAATGAGCAGTTCTTC	CASSTQRGTGGNEQFF
TRBJ2-1	TRBD2	TRBV4-1	few	TGCGCCAGCAGCCACCCAACTAGCGGGGACTATGAGCAGTTCTTC	CASSHPTSGDYEQFF
TRBJ2-1	TRBD2	TRBV7-7	.	TGTGCTAGCAGCTTAGGGCGGGGGGGCCACAATGAGCAGTTCTTC	CASSLGRGGHNEQFF
TRBJ2-3	TRBD2	TRBV5-1	.	TGCGCCAGCAGCCCAACTAGCGTAGTAGATACGCAGTATTTT	CASSPTSVVDTQYF